This is a list of T cell receptor beta chains from one sample in a study of T cell responses to AZD1222 COVID-19 vaccine. Clones were sequenced by immunoSEQ multiplex PCR, and TCRdb holds only the in-frame ones, with some missing. The table lists about 180,000 clones, about 93% of them singletons. This specimen was peripheral blood, taken 28 days after the second dose of the MenACWY control vaccine. The receptor source for this set is an adult who received the MenACWY meningococcal vaccine as a control. Both conserved end residues are part of each CDR3.

v_gene	j_gene	CDR3aa
TRBV29-1	TRBJ1-2	CSVTRRQSRYGYTF
TRBV9	TRBJ1-1	CASSARGAGTEAFF
TRBV6-5	TRBJ2-3	CASSYWGLATTDTQYF
TRBV5-1	TRBJ1-4	CASSSDRVGEKLFF
TRBV19	TRBJ2-7	CASSIRAGGPEQYF
TRBV19	TRBJ1-1	CASSIQGATEAFF
TRBV19	TRBJ1-2	CASSGGGAYGYTF
TRBV2	TRBJ1-4	CAIRSLIVGEKLFF
TRBV9	TRBJ1-3	CASSVGRGGSADTIYF
TRBV2	TRBJ1-1	CASSEGGAHINTEAFF
TRBV27	TRBJ2-7	CASKSRTSGGAREQYF
TRBV5-6	TRBJ1-5	CASSFRPGSSNQPQHF
TRBV30	TRBJ2-2	CAWTPGTGDTGELFF
TRBV5-4	TRBJ1-6	CASSLARGAGDSPLHF
TRBV6-5	TRBJ1-6	CASSYWQGNDSPLHF
TRBV5-1	TRBJ1-2	CASSLEFGGMDTF
TRBV29-1	TRBJ2-1	CSVEAGVREQFF
TRBV5-1	TRBJ1-5	CASSRDRASPKSGYSNQPQHF
TRBV20-1	TRBJ1-2	CSAKTGGYTF
TRBV3-1/TRBV3-2	TRBJ2-1	CASSLAILSYNEQFF
TRBV7-2	TRBJ2-7	CASSISRVQAGEQYF
TRBV5-1	TRBJ2-1	CASSLGQGGEQFF
TRBV9	TRBJ2-2	CASSVGQGVAGELFF
TRBV21-1	TRBJ1-6	CASIGQGAFNSPLHF
TRBV27	TRBJ2-7	CASSPDRGAYEQYF
TRBV7-3	TRBJ2-1	CASSPNRFNEQFF
TRBV7-8	TRBJ2-2	CASSLVLAGFSGELFF
TRBV6-4	TRBJ2-7	CASGRHEQYF
TRBV7-9	TRBJ2-7	CASSLKGAYEQYF
TRBV15	TRBJ2-7	CATSRDYRQGRHEQYF
TRBV4-2	TRBJ1-2	CASSQVTGYYGYTF
TRBV16	TRBJ1-2	CASSQWGRTEGYTF
TRBV18	TRBJ2-2	CASSGRTGLNTGELFF
TRBV3-1/TRBV3-2	TRBJ2-7	CASRAGQGGAKYF
TRBV7-2	TRBJ1-1	CASSSTLGYRAFF
TRBV7-8	TRBJ1-1	CASSPHGGAEAFF